Each of the 30 T cell receptor beta chains below was sequenced from the same sample in a study of blood T cell repertoires in COVID-19. Assay: immunoSEQ multiplex PCR; the TCRdb copy retains only in-frame clones and omits some. The table lists 50,000 to 65,000 clones, approximately 90% of them singletons. Material for sequencing was peripheral blood. The receptors were gathered from a man between 45 and 60 years old with acute or convalescent COVID-19.

V is TRBV3-1 (or the pseudogene TRBV3-2) and J is TRBJ2-7; D is possibly TRBD2 (5 bases). There are 14 residues in the CDR3. The germline V and J ends were trimmed by 3 bases and 4 bases, with 13 bases remaining between them. Germline V gene data show CDR1 as LGHDT and CDR2 as YNNKEL (reference sequence). The DNA for the CDR3 is TGTGCCAGCAGCCACGGGGAGCTGGCTTACGAGCAGTACTTC. This sequence encodes CASSHGELAYEQYF.

The chain couples TRBV19 to TRBJ2-3, with 9 bases that match TRBD2. The germline V gene encodes CDR1 LNHDA and CDR2 SQIVND (reference sequence). Germline trimming cut 6 bases from V and 1 base from J; bases unmatched to any gene: 8. The CDR3 sequence is 16 residues long. In nucleotides, the CDR3 is TGTGCCAGTAGATCAGCGGGGGGCCCTCGCACAGATACGCAGTATTTT. Its translation is CASRSAGGPRTDTQYF.

The table lists this clone with a count of one. The chain links TRBV5-4 to TRBJ2-3; the match to TRBD1 covers 7 bases. The V segment lost 2 bases and the J segment 4 bases; nucleotides outside the gene matches: 1. This CDR3 comprises 13 residues. Looked up from germline, CDR1 is SGHNT and CDR2 is YYREEE (reference sequence). DNA for the CDR3: TGTGCCAGCAGCTTCGGACAGGCAGATACGCAGTATTTT. This sequence encodes CASSFGQADTQYF. Variable domain in full (rest from reference TRBV5-4 and TRBJ2-3): ETGVTQSPTHLIKTRGQQVTLRCSSQSGHNTVSWYQQALGQGPQFIFQYYREEENGRGNFPPRFSGLQFPNYSSELNVNALELDDSALYLCASSFGQADTQYFGPGTRLTVL.

V usage is TRBV2 and J usage is TRBJ1-1; 8 nucleotides line up with TRBD1. Trimming at V came to 5 bases and at J to 5 bases, leaving 4 bases not matched to a gene. The germline V gene encodes CDR1 SNHLY and CDR2 FYNNEI. The CDR3 contains 13 residues. The CDR3 region is CASSQGAWTEAFF. CDR3 sequence (DNA): TGTGCCAGCAGTCAGGGGGCGTGGACTGAAGCTTTCTTT. Using reference TRBV2 and TRBJ1-1 for the parts outside the CDR3, the full variable domain is EPEVTQTPSHQVTQMGQEVILRCVPISNHLYFYWYRQILGQKVEFLVSFYNNEISEKSEIFDDQFSVERPDGSNFTLKIRSTKLEDSAMYFCASSQGAWTEAFFGQGTRLTVV.

The chain employs TRBV4-1 and TRBJ2-7; 9 nucleotides line up with TRBD1. The CDR3 loop spans 15 amino acids. Trimming took 1 base from V and 6 from J; bases not matched to a gene: 7. The V gene's germline CDR1 is MGHRA and CDR2 YSYEKL. CDR3 DNA: TGCGCCAGCAGCCAAGCGGGACAGGGTAATCTCGAGCAGTACTTC. Its translation: CASSQAGQGNLEQYF.

The rearrangement uses TRBV3-1 (or the pseudogene TRBV3-2) and TRBJ1-1; D is undetermined. The germline V gene encodes CDR1 LGHDT and CDR2 YNNKEL (reference sequence). The CDR3 has 14 amino acids. V was shortened by 4 bases and J by 1 base, with 10 bases between the two germline ends. CDR3 residues: CASSPDSGNTEAFF. The DNA for the CDR3 is TGTGCCAGCAGCCCGGATTCGGGGAACACTGAAGCTTTCTTT.

The chain is built from TRBV9 and TRBJ2-7; the D is unclear. Germline V CDR1 and CDR2: SGDLS, YYNGEE. The CDR3 contains 16 residues. V gave up 4 bases and J gave up 2 bases, with 19 bases separating them. CDR3 in DNA: TGTGCCAGCAGCACAAGCCAGCGAGCATTAACCTACGAGCAGTACTTC. This translates into CASSTSQRALTYEQYF.

This clone was recorded a few times. The rearrangement joins TRBV6-1 to TRBJ1-2, with D unclear. This CDR3 comprises 16 residues. V lost 3 bases and J 11 bases, leaving 25 bases between the germline ends. CDR1 and CDR2 (germline): MNHNS, SASEGT. CDR3 amino acids: CASSDFERGDVWRYTF. The CDR3 DNA reads TGTGCCAGCAGTGATTTTGAGCGCGGAGATGTATGGCGGTACACCTTC.

The V call is TRBV11-2, the J call TRBJ2-4; D is perhaps TRBD2 (5 bases). Germline values: CDR1 SGHAT, CDR2 FQNNGV. V lost 2 bases, J lost 1 base, and 18 bases lay in between. The CDR3 runs to 18 residues. The CDR3 coding sequence is TGTGCCAGCAGCTTAAGGGCGGCCGCCGGCGGGGCCAAAAACATTCAGTACTTC. This sequence encodes CASSLRAAAGGAKNIQYF.

V is TRBV2 and J is TRBJ2-4, with 8 bases that match TRBD1. Germline lookup yields CDR1 SNHLY and CDR2 FYNNEI. The V and J ends lost 6 bases and 16 bases, in that order; junction bases with no gene match: 11. The CDR3 has 12 residues. The DNA for the CDR3 is TGTGCCAGCAGGGACCCCGGGACAGGTCGTTACTTC. Its protein product is CASRDPGTGRYF.

This rearrangement joins TRBV5-1 to TRBJ2-3, with D tentatively TRBD2 (7 bases). Trimming took 1 base from V and 1 from J, leaving 13 bases between them. CDR3 length equals 16 residues. Germline CDR1 reads SGHRS; CDR2 reads YFSETQ. CDR3 in amino acids: CASSLRGGRGTDTQYF. The CDR3 DNA follows: TGCGCCAGCAGCTTGAGGGGGGGGCGAGGCACAGATACGCAGTATTTT.

The chain combines TRBV4-1 with TRBJ2-1; possible D gene TRBD2, 6 bases. The CDR3 spans 16 residues. Germline CDR1 and CDR2: MGHRA and YSYEKL. The germline V and J ends were trimmed by 4 bases and 6 bases, with 19 bases remaining between them. The CDR3 is CASSRDPGVASNEQFF. The CDR3 region has the DNA TGCGCCAGCAGCCGGGACCCGGGGGTGGCGAGCAATGAGCAGTTCTTC.

The V gene is TRBV3-1 (or the pseudogene TRBV3-2), the J gene TRBJ1-2, with TRBD1 identical over 7 bases. V lost 2 bases and J lost 9; bases outside the gene matches: 6. The germline CDR1 and CDR2 sequences are LGHDT and YNNKEL (reference sequence). CDR3 size: 13 residues. DNA of the CDR3: TGTGCCAGCAGCCAATTTGACAGGGCTAGCTACACCTTC. Its translation: CASSQFDRASYTF.

The J gene is TRBJ2-7, the V gene TRBV12-2; the table's D call of TRBD2 was not tested on the DNA. TRBV12-2 corresponds to a pseudogene. CDR3 length: 20 residues. The CDR3 is CASRLIHARSGGFKFYEQYF. Here the CDR3 DNA reads TGTGCAAGTCGCTTAATTCATGCTAGGTCGGGGGGCTTCAAATTCTACGAGCAGTACTTC.

V and J are TRBV5-1 and TRBJ2-7, with a tentative D call TRBD1 (6 bases). This CDR3 is built from 16 residues. Trimming removed 0 bases from V and 6 bases from J, with 19 bases in between. Germline CDR1 and CDR2: SGHRS and YFSETQ. The CDR3 DNA follows: TGCGCCAGCAGCTTGGACTTCCCTATGGGGGCAATCGAGCAGTACTTC. It is translated as CASSLDFPMGAIEQYF.

The chain is built from TRBV7-8 and TRBJ1-4; no definite D call. Germline V gene data show CDR1 as SGHVS and CDR2 as FQNEAQ. V gave up 2 bases and J gave up 4 bases, with 8 bases separating them. The CDR3 is made up of 14 amino acids. CDR3 loop: CASSLPGDNEKLFF. The CDR3 nucleotides read TGTGCCAGCAGCTTACCCGGGGATAATGAAAAACTGTTTTTT.

This chain links TRBV10-3 with TRBJ2-1; 11 bases agree with TRBD2. After removal of 5 bases from V and 0 bases from J, the junction contained 15 bases not matched to a gene. The CDR3 spans 20 residues. CDR1 ENHRY and CDR2 SYGVKD come from the germline V gene. The CDR3 DNA sequence: TGTGCCATCAGTCCTAATTCTGGGACTAGCGGTCGGAGCTCCTACAATGAGCAGTTCTTC. Translated, it gives CAISPNSGTSGRSSYNEQFF.

V and J are TRBV3-1 (or the pseudogene TRBV3-2) and TRBJ2-7, with 10 bases matching TRBD2. Trimming removed 4 bases from V and 0 bases from J; junction bases left unmatched: 6. The germline CDR1 and CDR2 sequences are LGHDT and YNNKEL (reference sequence). The CDR3 has 16 amino acids. CDR3: CASSRAGTSVSYEQYF. The CDR3, as DNA: TGTGCCAGCAGCCGAGCCGGGACTAGCGTCTCCTACGAGCAGTACTTC.

The CDR3 reads CASSPSTSSYNEQFF. In DNA, the CDR3 is TGTGCCAGCAGCCCCTCGACAAGCTCCTACAATGAGCAGTTCTTC. The rearrangement links TRBV7-6 to TRBJ2-1; D uncertain. This CDR3 region has 15 residues. V was cut by 5 bases and J by 0 bases, with 11 bases left in between. The germline V gene encodes CDR1 SGHVS and CDR2 FNYEAQ.

The rearrangement joins TRBV19 to TRBJ1-1, with a weak D call TRBD1 (5 bases). Per the germline V gene, CDR1 is LNHDA and CDR2 is SQIVND (reference sequence). V lost 0 bases to trimming and J lost 1 base, with 6 bases between them. The CDR3 extends over 14 amino acids. The CDR3 coding sequence is TGTGCCAGTAGTATAGACAGGGAGAACACTGAAGCTTTCTTT. Protein: CASSIDRENTEAFF. The variable domain in full, completed from reference TRBV19 and TRBJ1-1, reads DGGITQSPKYLFRKEGQNVTLSCEQNLNHDAMYWYRQDPGQGLRLIYYSQIVNDFQKGDIAEGYSVSREKKESFPLTVTSAQKNPTAFYLCASSIDRENTEAFFGQGTRLTVV.

V and J are TRBV10-1 and TRBJ2-1, with a possible D match to TRBD1 (8 bases). Germline CDR1 is WNHNN and CDR2 is SYGVQD (reference sequence). The ends were cut back, 8 bases at V and 6 bases at J, with 20 bases in the middle. This CDR3 contains 15 residues. The chain's CDR3 is CASAGGDRPPNEQFF. CDR3 nucleotides: TGCGCCAGCGCTGGGGGGGACAGGCCTCCCAATGAGCAGTTCTTC.

The chain employs TRBV15 and TRBJ2-1, with TRBD2 matching 7 bases. The junction had 6 bases not matched to a gene; V was cut back by 1 base and J by 9 bases. Germline V lookup: CDR1 LNHNV, CDR2 YYDKDF (reference sequence). The CDR3 contains 14 residues. CDR3 region: CATSRATSLGEQFF. As DNA, the CDR3 is TGTGCCACCAGCAGAGCGACTAGCTTAGGTGAGCAGTTCTTC.

The chain uses TRBV18 and TRBJ2-7; D remains ambiguous. V was cut by 2 bases and J by 3 bases, with 8 bases left in between. There are 13 residues in the CDR3. Looked up from germline, CDR1 is KGHSH and CDR2 is LQKENI. CDR3 coding DNA: TGTGCCAGCTCACCATCCACTAACTACGAGCAGTACTTC. Its translation: CASSPSTNYEQYF. The entire variable domain, with the rest obtained from reference TRBV18 and TRBJ2-7, is as follows: NAGVMQNPRHLVRRRGQEARLRCSPMKGHSHVYWYRQLPEEGLKFMVYLQKENIIDESGMPKERFSAEFPKEGPSILRIQQVVRGDSAAYFCASSPSTNYEQYFGPGTRLTVT.

The gene calls are TRBV18 and TRBJ1-3; 9 bases are shared with TRBD1. Unmatched junction bases numbered 3, after V lost 5 bases and J lost 4 bases. Germline V gene lookup returns CDR1 KGHSH and CDR2 LQKENI. This CDR3 has 14 residues. CDR3 DNA sequence: TGTGCCAGCTCAGCGGGACAGGGAGGAAACACCATATATTTT. It is translated as CASSAGQGGNTIYF.

The chain joins TRBV2 to TRBJ2-1; unclear D gene. V lost 4 bases, J lost 3 bases, and 13 bases lay in between. The germline V gene encodes CDR1 SNHLY and CDR2 FYNNEI. The CDR3 is 15 residues long. The CDR3 spells CASSAGAIFYNEQFF. CDR3 in DNA: TGTGCCAGCAGTGCCGGTGCGATTTTCTACAATGAGCAGTTCTTC. Using reference TRBV2 and TRBJ2-1 for the parts outside the CDR3, the full variable domain is EPEVTQTPSHQVTQMGQEVILRCVPISNHLYFYWYRQILGQKVEFLVSFYNNEISEKSEIFDDQFSVERPDGSNFTLKIRSTKLEDSAMYFCASSAGAIFYNEQFFGPGTRLTVL.

A note on this clone: Other DNA sequences in this sample translate to the same CDR3. The genes are TRBV6-5 and TRBJ1-1, with D maybe TRBD1 (6 bases). The CDR3 sequence is 13 residues long. V dropped 4 bases and J dropped 2 bases, with 8 bases sitting between them. Germline lookup yields CDR1 MNHEY and CDR2 SVGAGI. CDR3 bases: TGTGCCAGCAGTTGGGGGCAAAACACTGAAGCTTTCTTT. Protein product: CASSWGQNTEAFF.

The V call is TRBV30, the J call TRBJ1-6, with D maybe TRBD1 (5 bases). The CDR3 has 13 residues. The V and J ends lost 6 bases and 3 bases respectively, with 9 bases between them. CDR1 is GTSNPN, CDR2 SVGIG, per germline (reference sequence). DNA for the CDR3: TGTGCCTGCGGCGACAGCTATAATTCACCCCTCCACTTT. Protein product: CACGDSYNSPLHF.

In its sample, this clone was seen once. This chain joins TRBV6-6 and TRBJ2-7; D might be TRBD1 (6 bases). The CDR3 runs 15 residues. Germline loops: CDR1 MNHNY, CDR2 SVGAGI (reference sequence). V lost 0 bases and J lost 5, with 14 bases in between. CDR3 in amino acids: CASSYSGAGVDEQYF. CDR3 DNA: TGTGCCAGCAGTTACTCGGGGGCAGGGGTGGACGAGCAGTACTTC.

The chain combines TRBV5-8 with TRBJ2-3; possible D gene TRBD1, 5 bases. In germline, CDR1 is SGHTS, CDR2 YDEGEE. CDR3 length equals 17 residues. V was pared by 0 bases and J by 4 bases, with 18 bases between. The CDR3 is CASSLVRGTSPADTQYF. The CDR3, as DNA: TGTGCCAGCAGCTTGGTAAGGGGCACGTCCCCTGCAGATACGCAGTATTTT.

The DNA for the CDR3 is TGTGCCAGCAGTTTCTCGACGTCGGGAACAGATACGCAGTATTTT. Protein product: CASSFSTSGTDTQYF. V gene TRBV27 combines with J gene TRBJ2-3, with D possibly matching TRBD2 (5 bases). The germline CDR1 and CDR2 sequences are MNHEY and SMNVEV (reference sequence). With 3 bases removed from V and 3 bases from J, the gap between germline ends came to 13 bases. The CDR3 consists of 15 residues.